Shown below are 26 T cell receptor beta chains from a single sample sequenced in a study of blood T cell repertoires in COVID-19. Profiling relied on immunoSEQ multiplex PCR, and the TCRdb table lists in-frame clones only, not all of them. The sample lists approximately 52,000 clones; 87% were seen once. Sequenced: peripheral blood. The receptors originated from a human donor with active COVID-19. The donor label of this sample is uncertain.

The rearrangement uses TRBV29-1 and TRBJ2-7; D is possibly TRBD1 (6 bases). The germline V gene has CDR1 SQVTM and CDR2 ANQGSEA. Trimming took off 3 bases at V and 1 base at J, with 16 bases between the two ends. This CDR3 has 15 amino acids. The CDR3 region has the DNA TGCAGCGTTGACCCCGGACAGCACCAATCCTACGAGCAGTACTTC. Translating gives CSVDPGQHQSYEQYF.

The CDR3 sequence is CASSPPSGWNNEQFF. In DNA form, the CDR3 reads TGTGCCAGCTCACCACCAAGCGGTTGGAACAATGAGCAGTTCTTC. The rearrangement uses TRBV18 and TRBJ2-1; D is possibly TRBD2 (5 bases). V shed 0 bases and J shed 5 bases, with 11 bases lying between them. This CDR3 is 15 amino acids long. In germline, CDR1 is KGHSH, CDR2 LQKENI.

A single count supports this clone. V and J are TRBV9 and TRBJ2-3; TRBD2 aligns across 10 bases. Germline V lookup: CDR1 SGDLS, CDR2 YYNGEE. The trim removed 0 bases at V and 8 bases at J, leaving 9 bases unmatched. The CDR3 is 16 amino acids. CDR3 loop: CASSVDPAGGLGTQYF. Written as DNA, the CDR3 is TGTGCCAGCAGCGTAGACCCAGCGGGGGGGTTAGGTACGCAGTATTTT.

The J gene is TRBJ2-1, the V gene TRBV2, with 11 bases identical to TRBD1. The CDR3 runs 17 residues. Germline V gene data show CDR1 as SNHLY and CDR2 as FYNNEI. The V gene end was trimmed by 3 bases and the J gene end by 6 bases; junction bases not matched to a gene: 10. CDR3 coding DNA: TGTGCCAGCAGTGACCCCGGGGACAGGGGGGATACCAATGAGCAGTTCTTC. Protein: CASSDPGDRGDTNEQFF.

In this sample, this clone turned up once. The chain couples TRBV5-1 to TRBJ1-1, with 7 bases fitting TRBD1. Germline V gives CDR1 SGHRS, CDR2 YFSETQ. Trimming took 3 bases from V and 1 from J; bases not matched to a gene: 18. The CDR3 contains 19 residues. CDR3 in amino acids: CASSSPGGLDRAKNTEAFF. The CDR3 region has the DNA TGCGCCAGCAGCTCCCCAGGGGGATTAGACAGGGCGAAGAACACTGAAGCTTTCTTT.

This chain links TRBV11-2 with TRBJ2-2; D call uncertain. CDR3 length equals 15 residues. Germline V gene data show CDR1 as SGHAT and CDR2 as FQNNGV. The V and J ends lost 1 base and 5 bases respectively, with 11 bases between them. DNA of the CDR3: TGTGCCAGCAGCTTAGGCGCCAGAGCGACCGGGGAGCTGTTTTTT. It codes for CASSLGARATGELFF.

The chain links TRBV6-5 to TRBJ1-1; D is ambiguous. This CDR3 spans 14 amino acids. Germline CDR1 MNHEY, CDR2 SVGAGI. The V end was cut by 5 bases, the J end by 2 bases, with 12 bases between. As DNA, the CDR3 is TGTGCCAGCAGTATGGCAGAAAGTAACACTGAAGCTTTCTTT. Translation: CASSMAESNTEAFF.

V and J are TRBV6-2 or TRBV6-3 and TRBJ2-1; 10 positions agree with TRBD2. J lost 6 bases, V lost 5 bases, and 10 bases had no gene match. Germline V gene lookup returns CDR1 MNHEY and CDR2 SVGEGT. This CDR3 region has 16 residues. The CDR3 coding sequence is TGTGCCAGCAGTAATCCCAGCGGGGGGGTTCCCAATGAGCAGTTCTTC. Residues: CASSNPSGGVPNEQFF.

The V gene is TRBV15, the J gene TRBJ2-3, with TRBD2 identical over 10 bases. There are 18 residues in the CDR3. The V gene end was trimmed by 0 bases and the J gene end by 4 bases; junction bases not matched to a gene: 10. Germline CDR1 reads LNHNV; CDR2 reads YYDKDF (reference sequence). This chain's CDR3 is CATSREYVERGGPDTQYF. The CDR3 DNA sequence: TGTGCCACCAGCAGAGAGTACGTCGAGCGGGGGGGCCCAGATACGCAGTATTTT.

The chain recombines TRBV21-1 with TRBJ1-6; the DNA was not compared with TRBD1, the D call given in the table. TRBV21-1 is a recognized pseudogene. The CDR3 spans 16 residues. The CDR3, as DNA: TGTGCCAGAAGAAGTCAAAAGGGACAGTCTCATTCACCCCTCCACTTT. Translated: CARRSQKGQSHSPLHF.

The chain recombines TRBV7-6 with TRBJ2-3, with 7 bases matching TRBD2. V was pared by 3 bases and J by 7 bases, with 7 bases of the junction left unmatched. Per germline, CDR1 SGHVS and CDR2 FNYEAQ. The CDR3 contains 14 residues. The DNA for the CDR3 is TGTGCCAGCAGCTTGGGGGGGACTGCAAATACGCAGTATTTT. Amino acids: CASSLGGTANTQYF.

This chain joins TRBV5-1 and TRBJ2-3; D perhaps matches TRBD2 (6 bases). Trimming removed 0 bases from V and 4 bases from J, with 15 bases in between. There are 16 residues in the CDR3. Germline CDR1 SGHRS, CDR2 YFSETQ. The CDR3 DNA reads TGCGCCAGCAGCTTGGGACCAGCGGGTTTTGCAGATACGCAGTATTTT. It encodes CASSLGPAGFADTQYF.

The rearrangement uses TRBV5-6 and TRBJ2-7, with a tentative D call TRBD1 (6 bases). This CDR3 comprises 12 residues. Trimming took 1 base from V and 4 from J, leaving 6 bases between them. Germline CDR1 SGHDT, CDR2 YYEEEE. The CDR3 loop reads CASSLTGYEQYF. CDR3 nucleotides: TGTGCCAGCAGCTTGACAGGGTACGAGCAGTACTTC.

The chain has TRBV7-2 and TRBJ2-3, with TRBD2 matching over 10 bases. The CDR3 spans 17 residues. Germline CDR1 reads SGHTA; CDR2 reads FQGNSA. The V gene end was trimmed by 5 bases and the J gene end by 8 bases; junction bases not matched to a gene: 16. The CDR3 DNA sequence: TGTGCCAGCAGCCCGAGGGATCCAGCGGGGGGGCGCGGTACGCAGTATTTT. Protein sequence: CASSPRDPAGGRGTQYF.

Comments on this clone: One junction end does not reproduce the germline sequence, and a read error may be involved. The J gene is TRBJ2-5, the V gene TRBV7-9, with D perhaps matching TRBD2 (7 bases). The CDR3 length is 14 residues. CDR1 SEHNR and CDR2 FQNEAQ come from the germline V gene (reference sequence). The CDR3 region has the DNA TGTGCCAGCACCTTAAGGGGGGGGCAAGAGACCCAGTACTTC. This codes for CASTLRGGQETQYF.

In its sample, this clone was seen once. This sequence joins TRBV7-2 and TRBJ1-6; weak D call: TRBD1 (6 bases). V shed 5 bases and J shed 7 bases, with 15 bases lying between them. Germline V gives CDR1 SGHTA, CDR2 FQGNSA. The length of the CDR3 is 15 residues. The chain's CDR3 is CASSLNPGQNSPLHF. The CDR3 region has the DNA TGTGCCAGCAGCCTCAATCCGGGACAAAATTCACCCCTCCACTTT.

In its sample, this clone was seen once. The J gene is TRBJ2-2, the V gene TRBV7-2, with a possible D match to TRBD1 (5 bases). The CDR3 length is 15 residues. Germline CDR1 is SGHTA and CDR2 is FQGNSA. V lost 6 bases and J lost 1, with 12 bases in between. CDR3 sequence (DNA): TGTGCCAGCAGGGGTGTGGGGCAGAACACCGGGGAGCTGTTTTTT. Translated: CASRGVGQNTGELFF.

The rearrangement uses TRBV6-5 and TRBJ2-5; 12 bases are a match to TRBD1. CDR1 and CDR2 (germline): MNHEY, SVGAGI. V lost 4 bases and J lost 2; bases outside the gene matches: 5. CDR3 size: 16 residues. This CDR3 reads CASSSWDRGRQETQYF. CDR3 DNA: TGTGCCAGCAGTTCCTGGGACAGGGGGCGGCAAGAGACCCAGTACTTC.

The chain employs TRBV4-3 and TRBJ2-2, with a possible D match to TRBD2 (5 bases). CDR3 length equals 15 residues. The germline V and J ends were trimmed by 1 base and 6 bases, with 12 bases remaining between them. Germline lookup yields CDR1 LGHNA and CDR2 YSLEER. The CDR3 coding sequence is TGCGCCAGCAGCCAAGGTCAAGGGAGTTCCGGGGAGCTGTTTTTT. Its translation is CASSQGQGSSGELFF.

The chain combines TRBV6-5 with TRBJ2-3; 8 nucleotides align to TRBD2. Germline V CDR1 and CDR2: MNHEY, SVGAGI. Trimming removed 6 bases from V and 1 base from J; junction bases left unmatched: 6. The CDR3 loop spans 15 amino acids. CDR3 nucleotide sequence: TGTGCCAGCAGGCCCGGGCGGGGGGGCACAGATACGCAGTATTTT. This sequence encodes CASRPGRGGTDTQYF.

The V call is TRBV27, the J call TRBJ2-7; TRBD2 might be the D (6 bases). V lost 7 bases and J 3 bases, leaving 22 bases between the germline ends. CDR1 and CDR2 (germline): MNHEY, SMNVEV (reference sequence). The CDR3 contains 16 residues. DNA of the CDR3: TGTGCCAGCACCCTAAGTCCCGGGGGAAATCTCTACGAGCAGTACTTC. It specifies CASTLSPGGNLYEQYF.

The chain links TRBV4-3 to TRBJ2-7, with TRBD1 as a possible D gene (5 bases). Between the trimmed V and J ends, which lost 4 bases and 2 bases, there was a span of 12 bases. This CDR3 has 14 residues. Germline V lookup: CDR1 LGHNA, CDR2 YSLEER. The CDR3 is CASSRTQGPYEQYF. The CDR3 nucleotides read TGCGCCAGCAGCCGGACCCAGGGTCCCTACGAGCAGTACTTC.

The chain carries TRBV12-3 or TRBV12-4 and TRBJ2-7; possibly TRBD2 for D (5 bases). V was shortened by 6 bases and J by 3 bases, with 9 bases between the two germline ends. CDR3 length: 12 amino acids. CDR3 nucleotides: TGTGCCAGCAGGGCGGGCAACTACGAGCAGTACTTC. Translated, it gives CASRAGNYEQYF.

V is TRBV7-2 and J is TRBJ2-3; 7 nucleotides align to TRBD1. The CDR3 totals 15 residues. V gave up 2 bases and J gave up 4 bases; unmatched junction bases: 6. Germline-derived CDR1 and CDR2 are SGHTA and FQGNSA. CDR3 nucleotides: TGTGCCAGCAGCTTAATCGGGACAGAGGCAGATACGCAGTATTTT. Encoded protein: CASSLIGTEADTQYF. The variable domain in full, completed from reference TRBV7-2 and TRBJ2-3, reads GAGVSQSPSNKVTEKGKDVELRCDPISGHTALYWYRQSLGQGLEFLIYFQGNSAPDKSGLPSDRFSAERTGGSVSTLTIQRTQQEDSAVYLCASSLIGTEADTQYFGPGTRLTVL.

V gene TRBV19 combines with J gene TRBJ2-2, with TRBD1 identical over 9 bases. Per germline, CDR1 LNHDA and CDR2 SQIVND (reference sequence). The junction had 4 bases not matched to a gene; V was cut back by 10 bases and J by 4 bases. The CDR3 is made up of 13 amino acids. The CDR3 here is CATLTGGTGELFF. The DNA of the CDR3 is TGTGCCACGCTGACAGGGGGCACCGGGGAGCTGTTTTTT.

This rearrangement joins TRBV5-5 to TRBJ1-1; D is perhaps TRBD1 (5 bases). Trimming took off 4 bases at V and 5 bases at J, with 21 bases between the two ends. The CDR3 is 16 residues long. CDR1 SGHKS and CDR2 YYEKEE come from the germline V gene (reference sequence). This chain's CDR3 is CASSPLVPGLVTEAFF. DNA for the CDR3: TGTGCCAGCAGCCCTCTAGTCCCGGGACTGGTAACTGAAGCTTTCTTT.